A single T cell receptor beta chain is shown here with its context. Its antigen remains unknown. After template switching added a universal primer site, the resulting cDNA carried unique molecular identifiers. TCRdb recomputed calls from the 5' RACE reads with MiXCR, one row per CDR3 protein. The sample carries about 200,000 distinct CDR3 sequences, about 11% recorded once. These data originate in a study of identical twins. Donors were all healthy Caucasians. Germline loops: CDR1 MNHEY, CDR2 SMNVEV (reference sequence). The CDR3 is made up of 14 amino acids. With 2 bases removed from V and 6 bases from J, the gap between germline ends came to 14 bases. Study conclusions and caveats: Twin pairs' shared out-of-frame alpha sequences were enriched in low generation probability. While abundant cord blood beta clonotypes carried fewer insertions, memory repertoires showed no such pattern.

What was sequenced was memory T cells sorted from blood. The source is a middle-aged man in good health. The rearrangement links TRBV27 to TRBJ2-7; the D gene is possibly TRBD1 (5 bases). The CDR3 DNA is TGTGCCAGCAGTTTAGCAGGGATGACGAGCGAGCAGTACTTC. Translation gives CASSLAGMTSEQYF.